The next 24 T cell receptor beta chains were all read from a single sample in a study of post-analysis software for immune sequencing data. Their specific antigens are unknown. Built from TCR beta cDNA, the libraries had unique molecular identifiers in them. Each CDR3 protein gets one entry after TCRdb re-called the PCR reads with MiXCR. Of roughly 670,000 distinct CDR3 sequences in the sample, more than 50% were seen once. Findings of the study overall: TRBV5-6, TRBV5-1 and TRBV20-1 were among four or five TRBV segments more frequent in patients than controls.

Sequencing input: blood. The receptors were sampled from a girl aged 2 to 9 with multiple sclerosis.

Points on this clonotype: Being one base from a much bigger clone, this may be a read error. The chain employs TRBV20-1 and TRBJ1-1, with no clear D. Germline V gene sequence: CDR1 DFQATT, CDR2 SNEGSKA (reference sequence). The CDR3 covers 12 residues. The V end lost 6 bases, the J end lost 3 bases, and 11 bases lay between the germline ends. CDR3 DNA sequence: TGCAGTGCCGGACGGGGAGACACTGAAGCTTTCTTT. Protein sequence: CSAGRGDTEAFF.

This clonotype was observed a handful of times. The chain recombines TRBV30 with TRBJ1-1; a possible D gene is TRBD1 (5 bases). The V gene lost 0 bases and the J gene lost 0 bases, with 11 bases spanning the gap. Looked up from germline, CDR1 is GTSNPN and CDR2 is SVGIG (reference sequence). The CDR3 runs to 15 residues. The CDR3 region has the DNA TGTGCCTGGAGTGTACGGGCAGGGATGAACACTGAAGCTTTCTTT. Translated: CAWSVRAGMNTEAFF.

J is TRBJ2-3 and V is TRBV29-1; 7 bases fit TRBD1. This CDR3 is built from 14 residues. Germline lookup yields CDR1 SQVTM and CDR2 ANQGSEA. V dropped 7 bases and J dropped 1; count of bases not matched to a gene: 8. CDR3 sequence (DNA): TGCAGCGGAAGCCCCACAGGGGGCACAGATACGCAGTATTTT. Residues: CSGSPTGGTDTQYF.

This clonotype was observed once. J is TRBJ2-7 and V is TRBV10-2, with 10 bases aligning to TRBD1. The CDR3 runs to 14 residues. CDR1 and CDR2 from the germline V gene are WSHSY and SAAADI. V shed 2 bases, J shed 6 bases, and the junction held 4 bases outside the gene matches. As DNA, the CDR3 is TGCGCCAGCAGTGAGGGGACAGGGGCGCTCGAGCAGTACTTC. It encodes CASSEGTGALEQYF.

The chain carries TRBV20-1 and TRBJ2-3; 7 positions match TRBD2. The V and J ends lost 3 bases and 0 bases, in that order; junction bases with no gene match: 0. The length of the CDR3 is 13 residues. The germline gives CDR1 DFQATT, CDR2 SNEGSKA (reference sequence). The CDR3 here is CSASGGSTDTQYF. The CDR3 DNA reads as TGCAGTGCTAGCGGGGGGAGCACAGATACGCAGTATTTT.

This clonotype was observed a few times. CDR3 in DNA: TGCAGTGCTAGCGTCGGTCGGGACAGGGGTTGGGAGACCCAGTACTTC. This sequence encodes CSASVGRDRGWETQYF. The V gene is TRBV20-1, the J gene TRBJ2-5; 10 bases fit TRBD1. The CDR3 is 16 amino acids. The germline V gene encodes CDR1 DFQATT and CDR2 SNEGSKA (reference sequence). The ends lost 3 bases at V and 5 bases at J; junction bases unmatched: 12.

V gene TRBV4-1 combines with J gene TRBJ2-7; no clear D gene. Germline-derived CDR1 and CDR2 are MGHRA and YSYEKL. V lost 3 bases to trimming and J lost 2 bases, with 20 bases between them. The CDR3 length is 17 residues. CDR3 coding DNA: TGCGCCAGCAGCCAGCCATCCAGTACCCCAAGCCCCTACGAGCAGTACTTC. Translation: CASSQPSSTPSPYEQYF.

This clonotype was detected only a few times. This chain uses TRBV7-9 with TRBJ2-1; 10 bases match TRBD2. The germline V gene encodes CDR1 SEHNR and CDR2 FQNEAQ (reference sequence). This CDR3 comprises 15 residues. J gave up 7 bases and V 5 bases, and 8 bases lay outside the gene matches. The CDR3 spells CASSLSSGSANEQFF. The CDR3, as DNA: TGTGCCAGCAGCCTTTCTAGCGGGAGTGCGAATGAGCAGTTCTTC.

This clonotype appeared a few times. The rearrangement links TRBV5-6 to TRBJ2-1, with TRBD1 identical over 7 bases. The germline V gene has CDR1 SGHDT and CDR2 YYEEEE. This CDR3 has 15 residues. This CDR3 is CATDRYFSSYNEQFF. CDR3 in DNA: TGTGCTACGGACAGGTATTTTTCCTCCTACAATGAGCAGTTCTTC.

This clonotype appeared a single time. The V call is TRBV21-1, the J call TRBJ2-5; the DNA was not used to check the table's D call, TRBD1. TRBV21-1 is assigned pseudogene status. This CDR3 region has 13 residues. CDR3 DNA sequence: TGTGCCAGAGGGACAGGGACCGAAGAGGCCCAGTACTTC. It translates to CARGTGTEEAQYF.

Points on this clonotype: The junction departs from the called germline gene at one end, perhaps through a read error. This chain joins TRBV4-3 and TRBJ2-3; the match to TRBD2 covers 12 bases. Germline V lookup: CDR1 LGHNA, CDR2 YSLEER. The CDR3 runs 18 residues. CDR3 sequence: CASSQAETSGGPTETQYF. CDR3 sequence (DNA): TGCGCCAGCAGCCAAGCTGAGACTAGCGGGGGACCCACAGAAACGCAGTATTTT.

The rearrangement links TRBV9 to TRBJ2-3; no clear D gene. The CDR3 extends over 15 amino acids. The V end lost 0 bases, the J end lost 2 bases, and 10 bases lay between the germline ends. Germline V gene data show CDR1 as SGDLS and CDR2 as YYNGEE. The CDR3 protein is CASSVEYLPTDTQYF. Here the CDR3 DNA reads TGTGCCAGCAGCGTAGAATACCTCCCCACAGATACGCAGTATTTT.

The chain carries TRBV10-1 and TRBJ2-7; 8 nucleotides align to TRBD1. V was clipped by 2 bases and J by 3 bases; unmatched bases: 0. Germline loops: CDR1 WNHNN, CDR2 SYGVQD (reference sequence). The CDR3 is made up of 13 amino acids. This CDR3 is CASSEGQGYEQYF. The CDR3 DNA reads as TGCGCCAGCAGTGAGGGACAGGGCTACGAGCAGTACTTC.

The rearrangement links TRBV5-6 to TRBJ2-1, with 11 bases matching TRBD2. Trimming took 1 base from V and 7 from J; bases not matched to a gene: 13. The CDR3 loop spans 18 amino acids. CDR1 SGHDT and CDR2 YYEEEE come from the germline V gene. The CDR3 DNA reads TGTGCCAGCAGCTTGAGTCTAGCGGGGGGCCCCTTCGGGAATGAGCAGTTCTTC. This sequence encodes CASSLSLAGGPFGNEQFF.

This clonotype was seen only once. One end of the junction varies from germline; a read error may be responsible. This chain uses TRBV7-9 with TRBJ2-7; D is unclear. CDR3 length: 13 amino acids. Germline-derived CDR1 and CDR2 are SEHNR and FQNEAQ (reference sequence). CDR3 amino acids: CAGSLGLVGEQYF. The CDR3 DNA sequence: TGTGCCGGCAGCTTAGGTCTGGTAGGCGAGCAGTACTTC.

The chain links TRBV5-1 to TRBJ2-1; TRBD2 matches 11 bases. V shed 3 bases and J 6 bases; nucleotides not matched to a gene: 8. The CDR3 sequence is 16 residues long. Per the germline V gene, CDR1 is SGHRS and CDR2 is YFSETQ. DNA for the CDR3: TGCGCCAGCAGCTCCCCAGGACTAGCGGGTGGCAATGAGCAGTTCTTC. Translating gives CASSSPGLAGGNEQFF.

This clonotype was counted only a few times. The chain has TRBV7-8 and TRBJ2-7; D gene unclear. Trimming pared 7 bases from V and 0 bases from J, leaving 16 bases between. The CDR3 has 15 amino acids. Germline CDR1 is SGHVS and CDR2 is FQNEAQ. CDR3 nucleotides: TGTGCCAGCAACCCCTTTATTGGCCTCTCCTACGAGCAGTACTTC. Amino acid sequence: CASNPFIGLSYEQYF.

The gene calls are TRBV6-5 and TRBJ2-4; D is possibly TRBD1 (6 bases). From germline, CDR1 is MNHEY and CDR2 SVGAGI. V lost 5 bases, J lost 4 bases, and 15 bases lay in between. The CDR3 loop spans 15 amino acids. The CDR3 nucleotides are TGTGCCAGCAGTGCCGCCGGCAGGGGAAAAAACATTCAGTACTTC. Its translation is CASSAAGRGKNIQYF.

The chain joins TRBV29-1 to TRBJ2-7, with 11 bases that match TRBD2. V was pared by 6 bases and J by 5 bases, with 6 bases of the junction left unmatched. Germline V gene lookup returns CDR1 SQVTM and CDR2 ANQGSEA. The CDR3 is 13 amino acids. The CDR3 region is CSVTSGSVHEQYF. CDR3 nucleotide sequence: TGCAGCGTCACTAGCGGGAGTGTCCACGAGCAGTACTTC.

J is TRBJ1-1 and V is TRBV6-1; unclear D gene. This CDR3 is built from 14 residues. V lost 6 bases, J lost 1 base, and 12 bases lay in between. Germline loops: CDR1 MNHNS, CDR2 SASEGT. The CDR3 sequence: CASSKPGRNTEAFF. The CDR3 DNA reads TGTGCCAGCAGCAAACCCGGGAGGAACACTGAAGCTTTCTTT.

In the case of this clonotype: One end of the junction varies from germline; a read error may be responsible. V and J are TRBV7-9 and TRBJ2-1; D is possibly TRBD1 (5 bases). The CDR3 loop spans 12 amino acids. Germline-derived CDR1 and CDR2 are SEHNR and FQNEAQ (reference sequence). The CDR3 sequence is CSSSLGVVKQFF. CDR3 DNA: TGTTCCAGCAGCTTAGGGGTAGTGAAGCAGTTCTTC. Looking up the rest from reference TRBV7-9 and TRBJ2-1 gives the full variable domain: DTGVSQNPRHKITKRGQNVTFRCDPISEHNRLYWYRQTLGQGPEFLTYFQNEAQLEKSRLLSDRFSAERPKGSFSTLEIQRTEQGDSAMYLCSSSLGVVKQFFGPGTRLTVL.

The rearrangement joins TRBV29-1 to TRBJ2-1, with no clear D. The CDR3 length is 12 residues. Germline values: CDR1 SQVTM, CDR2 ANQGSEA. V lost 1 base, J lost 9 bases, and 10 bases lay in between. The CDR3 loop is CSVEGSGGEQFF. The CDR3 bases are TGCAGCGTTGAAGGGTCGGGCGGTGAGCAGTTCTTC.

This CDR3 reads CSAREVPYGSYNEQFF. For the CDR3, the DNA is TGCAGTGCTAGAGAGGTCCCCTATGGGTCCTACAATGAGCAGTTCTTC. The chain links TRBV20-1 to TRBJ2-1; D unclear. The ends were cut back, 0 bases at V and 1 base at J, with 13 bases in the middle. Germline CDR1 DFQATT, CDR2 SNEGSKA (reference sequence). This CDR3 spans 16 amino acids.

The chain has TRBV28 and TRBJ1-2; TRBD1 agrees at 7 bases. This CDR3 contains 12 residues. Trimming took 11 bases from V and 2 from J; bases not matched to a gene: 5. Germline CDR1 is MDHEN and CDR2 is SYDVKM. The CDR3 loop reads CAAGRGNYGYTF. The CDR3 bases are TGTGCCGCGGGCAGGGGGAACTATGGCTACACCTTC.